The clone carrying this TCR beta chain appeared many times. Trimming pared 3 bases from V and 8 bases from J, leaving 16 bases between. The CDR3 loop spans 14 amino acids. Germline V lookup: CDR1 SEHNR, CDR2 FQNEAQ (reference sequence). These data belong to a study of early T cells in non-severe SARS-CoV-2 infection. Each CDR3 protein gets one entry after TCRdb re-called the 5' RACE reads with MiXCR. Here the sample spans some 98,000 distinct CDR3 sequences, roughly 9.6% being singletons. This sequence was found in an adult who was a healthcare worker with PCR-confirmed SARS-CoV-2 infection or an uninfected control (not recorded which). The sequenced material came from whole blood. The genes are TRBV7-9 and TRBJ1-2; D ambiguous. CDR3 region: CASSFEYVPRGYTF. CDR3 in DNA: TGTGCCAGCAGCTTTGAGTATGTGCCACGGGGCTACACCTTC. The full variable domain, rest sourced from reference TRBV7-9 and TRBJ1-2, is DTGVSQNPRHKITKRGQNVTFRCDPISEHNRLYWYRQTLGQGPEFLTYFQNEAQLEKSRLLSDRFSAERPKGSFSTLEIQRTEQGDSAMYLCASSFEYVPRGYTFGSGTRLTVV.